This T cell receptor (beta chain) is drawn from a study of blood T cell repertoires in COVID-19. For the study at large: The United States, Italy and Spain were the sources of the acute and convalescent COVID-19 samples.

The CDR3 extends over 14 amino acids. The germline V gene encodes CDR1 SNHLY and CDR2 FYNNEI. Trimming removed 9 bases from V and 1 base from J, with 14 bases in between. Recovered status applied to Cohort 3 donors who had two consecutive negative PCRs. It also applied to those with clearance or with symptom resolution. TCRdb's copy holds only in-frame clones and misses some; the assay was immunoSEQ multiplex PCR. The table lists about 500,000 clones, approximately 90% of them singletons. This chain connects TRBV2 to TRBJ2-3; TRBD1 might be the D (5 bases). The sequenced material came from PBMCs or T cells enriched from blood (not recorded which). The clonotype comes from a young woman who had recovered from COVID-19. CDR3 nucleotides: TGTGCCAGGGGGCGAAGGGTAGGCACAGATACGCAGTATTTT. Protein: CARGRRVGTDTQYF.